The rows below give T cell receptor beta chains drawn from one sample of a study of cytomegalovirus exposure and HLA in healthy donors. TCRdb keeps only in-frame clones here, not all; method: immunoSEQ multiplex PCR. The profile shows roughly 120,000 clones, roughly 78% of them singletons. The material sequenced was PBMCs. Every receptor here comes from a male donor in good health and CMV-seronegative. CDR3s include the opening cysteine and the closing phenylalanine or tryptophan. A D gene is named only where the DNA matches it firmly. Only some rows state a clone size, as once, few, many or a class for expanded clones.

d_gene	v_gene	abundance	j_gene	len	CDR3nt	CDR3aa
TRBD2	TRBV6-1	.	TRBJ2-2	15	TGTGCCAGCAGTGAAAGAGCGGGGGGGGTCGGGGAGCTGTTTTTT	CASSERAGGVGELFF
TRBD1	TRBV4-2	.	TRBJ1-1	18	TGTGCCAGCAGCCCGCGGGACAGGGGCGTTATAATGAACACTGAAGCTTTCTTT	CASSPRDRGVIMNTEAFF
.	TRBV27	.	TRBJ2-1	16	TGTGCCAGCAGTTTTGAGTTCCGGGGTGCATGGGATGAGCAGTTCTTC	CASSFEFRGAWDEQFF
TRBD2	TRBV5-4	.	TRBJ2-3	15	TGTGCCAGCAGCTTGGAAGCGGGGGGCGCAGATACGCAGTATTTT	CASSLEAGGADTQYF
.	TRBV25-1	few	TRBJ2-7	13	TGTGCCAGCAGTGGGACAGAGACCTACGAGCAGTACTTC	CASSGTETYEQYF
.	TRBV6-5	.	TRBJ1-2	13	TGTGCCAGCAGTTACTCGACGGGGAAGGACTACACCTTC	CASSYSTGKDYTF
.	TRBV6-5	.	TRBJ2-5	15	TGTGCCAGCAGTTATACAGGGGGGGAAAAGGAGACCCAGTACTTC	CASSYTGGEKETQYF
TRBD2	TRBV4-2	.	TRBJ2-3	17	TGTGCCAGCAGCCAAGATCCGGCGGGAGACGCCACAGATACGCAGTATTTT	CASSQDPAGDATDTQYF
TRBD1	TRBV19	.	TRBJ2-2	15	TGTGCCAGTAGCATACAGGGGGCTAAAACCGGGGAGCTGTTTTTT	CASSIQGAKTGELFF
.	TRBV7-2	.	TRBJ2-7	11	TGTGCCAGCTCCGGTTCTTACGAGCAGTACTTC	CASSGSYEQYF
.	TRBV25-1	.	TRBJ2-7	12	TGTGCCAGCAGTGGGAGACAGTACGAGCAGTACTTC	CASSGRQYEQYF
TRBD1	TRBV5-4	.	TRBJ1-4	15	TGTGCCAGCAGCTCAGCCGGGACAGGGGGGGAAAAACTGTTTTTT	CASSSAGTGGEKLFF
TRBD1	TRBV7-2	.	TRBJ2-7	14	TGTGCCAGCAGCAACCGCGGGACAGGGCTCGAGCAGTACTTC	CASSNRGTGLEQYF
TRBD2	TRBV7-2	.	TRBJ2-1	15	TGTGCCAGCAGCTTACGGCTAGCGGGGACCAATGAGCAGTTCTTC	CASSLRLAGTNEQFF
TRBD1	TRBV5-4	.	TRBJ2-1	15	TGTGCCAGCAGCCCAACAGGGGGGACCTACAATGAGCAGTTCTTC	CASSPTGGTYNEQFF
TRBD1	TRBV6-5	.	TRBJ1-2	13	TGTGCCAGCAATGGCAGGGGGCAGGGCGGCTACACCTTC	CASNGRGQGGYTF
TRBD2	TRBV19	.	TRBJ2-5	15	TGTGCCAGTAGTATGATTAGCGGGGGGGCAGAGACCCAGTACTTC	CASSMISGGAETQYF
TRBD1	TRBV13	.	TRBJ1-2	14	TGTGCCAGCAGCTTAGGAAGGGACAGCTATGGCTACACCTTC	CASSLGRDSYGYTF
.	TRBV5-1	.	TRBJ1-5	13	TGCGCCAGCAGCTTGGCAGGGGATCAGCCCCAGCATTTT	CASSLAGDQPQHF
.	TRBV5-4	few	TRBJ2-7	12	TGTGCCAGCAGTAACGGACAGTCAAAGCAGTACTTC	CASSNGQSKQYF
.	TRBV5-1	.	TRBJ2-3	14	TGCGCCAGCAGCTTGGACCAGAACACAGATACGCAGTATTTT	CASSLDQNTDTQYF
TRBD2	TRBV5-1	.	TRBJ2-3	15	TGCGCCAGCAGCTTCACGGGAGGTAGCACAGATACGCAGTATTTT	CASSFTGGSTDTQYF
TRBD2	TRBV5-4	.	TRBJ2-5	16	TGTGCCAGCAGCCGGCTCACTAGCGGGAGGGAAAAGACCCAGTACTTC	CASSRLTSGREKTQYF
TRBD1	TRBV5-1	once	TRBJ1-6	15	TGCGCCAGCAGCACCGGACAGGGGGCTGGGTCACCCCTCCACTTT	CASSTGQGAGSPLHF
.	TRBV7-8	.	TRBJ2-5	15	TGTGCCAGCAGCTTGGTTTGGGGGGGCCGCGAGACCCAGTACTTC	CASSLVWGGRETQYF
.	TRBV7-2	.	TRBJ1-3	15	TGTGCCAGCAGCTTAGTAGGCCAGGGTGGAAACACCATATATTTT	CASSLVGQGGNTIYF
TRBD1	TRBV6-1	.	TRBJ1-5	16	TGTGCCAGCAGTGAAAAGCCAGGACAGGGGGGCCAGCCCCAGCATTTT	CASSEKPGQGGQPQHF
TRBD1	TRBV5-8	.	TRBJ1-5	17	TGTGCCAGCAGCTTGGTGTACAGGGGGACCCACAATCAGCCCCAGCATTTT	CASSLVYRGTHNQPQHF
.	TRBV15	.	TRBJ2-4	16	TGTGCCACCAGCAGAGAGGGGGGGGCCGCTGGAAACAGTCAGTACTTC	CATSREGGAAGNSQYF
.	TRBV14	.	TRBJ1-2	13	TGTGCCAGCAGCCAAGATTTTGTGGCAGGGAAGACCTTC	CASSQDFVAGKTF
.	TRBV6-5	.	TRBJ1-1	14	TGTGCCAGCAGCCCTCGGACAGTGAACACTGAAGCTTTCTTT	CASSPRTVNTEAFF
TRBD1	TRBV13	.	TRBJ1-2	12	TGTGCCAGCAGCCCTAACAGGGGCAGCTACACCTTC	CASSPNRGSYTF